This T cell receptor beta chain was obtained from a study of T-cell memory formation after mild COVID-19. The CDR3 runs to 15 residues. Germline CDR1 is SEHNR and CDR2 is FQNEAQ (reference sequence). Trimming cost V 5 bases and J 6 bases; bases outside gene matches: 7. From the 5' RACE reads, TCRdb called clonotypes with MiXCR, one entry per CDR3 protein. The sample contains roughly 620,000 distinct CDR3 sequences, approximately 18% of which appear only once. The genes are TRBV7-9 and TRBJ2-3, with TRBD2 identical over 11 bases. The receptor's source is an adult woman who had mild COVID-19 (a few samples of this study predate the infection). Cell type and time point are not known. Sequencing was performed on PBMCs or a T cell subset sorted from them (not recorded which). DNA for the CDR3: TGTGCCAGCAGCACGATAGCGGGAGGGAGCGATACGCAGTATTTT. This encodes CASSTIAGGSDTQYF.